A selection of T cell receptor beta chains follows, all from one sample in a study of blood T cell repertoires in COVID-19. Generated by immunoSEQ multiplex PCR, the TCRdb table keeps only in-frame clones and is missing some. Here the sample spans some 220,000 clones, about 83% being singletons. The sequenced material came from peripheral blood. The receptors originated from a human donor in a cohort sampled during active COVID-19. The CDR3 runs from the conserved cysteine through the conserved F or W. The D gene is left open where the match is weak. For some rows the clone size is stated as once, few or many, or as a class when expanded; others skip it.

d_call: NA
j_call: TRBJ1-4
cdr3_length: 13
v_call: TRBV27
clone_size: NA
cdr3_nt: TGTGCCAGCAGTTTACAGGGGAATGAAAAACTGTTTTTT
cdr3_aa: CASSLQGNEKLFF

d_call: NA
j_call: TRBJ1-1
cdr3_length: 14
v_call: TRBV18
clone_size: NA
cdr3_nt: TGTGCCAGCTCACCAAACTCCGGGAACACTGAAGCTTTCTTT
cdr3_aa: CASSPNSGNTEAFF

d_call: NA
j_call: TRBJ2-3
cdr3_length: 16
v_call: TRBV15
clone_size: NA
cdr3_nt: TGTGCCACCAGCAGAGCCATCCAAGGGGGTATGGATACGCAGTATTTT
cdr3_aa: CATSRAIQGGMDTQYF

d_call: NA
j_call: TRBJ1-5
cdr3_length: 15
v_call: TRBV3-1/TRBV3-2
clone_size: NA
cdr3_nt: TGTGCCAGCAGCCAAGATAACAGGGAAAATCAGCCCCAGCATTTT
cdr3_aa: CASSQDNRENQPQHF

d_call: NA
j_call: TRBJ2-5
cdr3_length: 15
v_call: TRBV18
clone_size: once
cdr3_nt: TGTGCCAGCTCACCAGCCAGCGGACCTCAAGAGACCCAGTACTTC
cdr3_aa: CASSPASGPQETQYF

d_call: TRBD2
j_call: TRBJ2-7
cdr3_length: 16
v_call: TRBV7-2
clone_size: once
cdr3_nt: TGTGCCAGCAGCTTAGGTGCGGGAGGGCCAGGGGACGAGCAGTACTTC
cdr3_aa: CASSLGAGGPGDEQYF

d_call: NA
j_call: TRBJ1-6
cdr3_length: 15
v_call: TRBV4-1
clone_size: many
cdr3_nt: TGCGCCAGCAGCCAAGACGTCAGGTGGGATTCACCCCTCCACTTT
cdr3_aa: CASSQDVRWDSPLHF

d_call: TRBD1
j_call: TRBJ2-3
cdr3_length: 14
v_call: TRBV5-1
clone_size: once
cdr3_nt: TGCGCCTCTCACGACAGGGGTGGTGCAGATACGCAGTATTTT
cdr3_aa: CASHDRGGADTQYF

d_call: NA
j_call: TRBJ1-6
cdr3_length: 15
v_call: TRBV3-1/TRBV3-2
clone_size: NA
cdr3_nt: TGTGCCAGCAGCCAAGGGCTGGGAGGTAATTCACCCCTCCACTTT
cdr3_aa: CASSQGLGGNSPLHF

d_call: TRBD2
j_call: TRBJ2-1
cdr3_length: 18
v_call: TRBV19
clone_size: once
cdr3_nt: TGTGCCAGTAGTCCCAGGACTAGCGGGAGTACGGCCTACAATGAGCAGTTCTTC
cdr3_aa: CASSPRTSGSTAYNEQFF

d_call: NA
j_call: TRBJ2-7
cdr3_length: 14
v_call: TRBV18
clone_size: NA
cdr3_nt: TGTGCCAGCTCACCGCCGGGACAACCCTACGAGCAGTACTTC
cdr3_aa: CASSPPGQPYEQYF

d_call: NA
j_call: TRBJ2-7
cdr3_length: 14
v_call: TRBV9
clone_size: NA
cdr3_nt: TGTGCCAGCAGCAACGAACCCAGCTCCTACGAGCAGTACTTC
cdr3_aa: CASSNEPSSYEQYF

d_call: TRBD2
j_call: TRBJ2-1
cdr3_length: 12
v_call: TRBV7-3
clone_size: NA
cdr3_nt: TGTGCCAGCAGCGTCGGGGGGAATGAGCAGTTCTTC
cdr3_aa: CASSVGGNEQFF

d_call: NA
j_call: TRBJ1-2
cdr3_length: 14
v_call: TRBV2
clone_size: NA
cdr3_nt: TGTGCCAGCAGTTCGCAGGTGCCTAACTATGGCTACACCTTC
cdr3_aa: CASSSQVPNYGYTF

d_call: NA
j_call: TRBJ1-3
cdr3_length: 16
v_call: TRBV28
clone_size: NA
cdr3_nt: TGTGCCAGCACCTCCGTCAAGGGGGTAACTGGAAACACCATATATTTT
cdr3_aa: CASTSVKGVTGNTIYF

d_call: TRBD1
j_call: TRBJ1-5
cdr3_length: 14
v_call: TRBV19
clone_size: NA
cdr3_nt: TGTGCCAGTAGCGGGACAGGTGGGGGCCAGCCCCAGCATTTT
cdr3_aa: CASSGTGGGQPQHF

d_call: NA
j_call: TRBJ1-5
cdr3_length: 15
v_call: TRBV28
clone_size: NA
cdr3_nt: TGTGCCAGCACCCCGAGATGGGGGGTCAATCAGCCCCAGCATTTT
cdr3_aa: CASTPRWGVNQPQHF

d_call: TRBD1
j_call: TRBJ2-7
cdr3_length: 17
v_call: TRBV4-2
clone_size: NA
cdr3_nt: TGTGCCAGCAGCCAACAAACGGCGGGACAGGGCTCCAGCGAGCAGTACTTC
cdr3_aa: CASSQQTAGQGSSEQYF

d_call: TRBD1
j_call: TRBJ1-1
cdr3_length: 16
v_call: TRBV6-8
clone_size: NA
cdr3_nt: TGTGCCAGCACCCGAAATGCGGACAGGGAGAAGGGTGAAGCTTTCTTT
cdr3_aa: CASTRNADREKGEAFF

d_call: TRBD1
j_call: TRBJ1-1
cdr3_length: 14
v_call: TRBV10-3
clone_size: NA
cdr3_nt: TGTGCCATCAGTAGGGGGCGCGAACACACTGAAGCTTTCTTT
cdr3_aa: CAISRGREHTEAFF

d_call: TRBD1
j_call: TRBJ2-1
cdr3_length: 16
v_call: TRBV7-2
clone_size: NA
cdr3_nt: TGTGCCAGCAAGAGACAGGGGAACGGTGCCTACAATGAGCAGTTCTTC
cdr3_aa: CASKRQGNGAYNEQFF

d_call: NA
j_call: TRBJ1-4
cdr3_length: 15
v_call: TRBV5-4
clone_size: NA
cdr3_nt: TGTGCCAGCAGCTTACCGGGACAACTGAATGAAAAACTGTTTTTT
cdr3_aa: CASSLPGQLNEKLFF

d_call: TRBD2
j_call: TRBJ2-3
cdr3_length: 14
v_call: TRBV6-4
clone_size: NA
cdr3_nt: TGTGCCAGCCGATTGACGGCGGGAGCAGATACGCAGTATTTT
cdr3_aa: CASRLTAGADTQYF

d_call: NA
j_call: TRBJ1-5
cdr3_length: 13
v_call: TRBV6-5
clone_size: NA
cdr3_nt: TGTGCCAGCAGTCGGGGGGCTGCTCAGCCCCAGCATTTT
cdr3_aa: CASSRGAAQPQHF

d_call: TRBD1
j_call: TRBJ2-3
cdr3_length: 15
v_call: TRBV5-6
clone_size: NA
cdr3_nt: TGTGCCAGCAGCATTGGACAGGGGGGGACAGATACGCAGTATTTT
cdr3_aa: CASSIGQGGTDTQYF

d_call: NA
j_call: TRBJ2-4
cdr3_length: 14
v_call: TRBV5-1
clone_size: NA
cdr3_nt: TGCGCCAGCAGCTTGGGGCAGGGTGCAGGAATTCAGTACTTC
cdr3_aa: CASSLGQGAGIQYF

d_call: NA
j_call: TRBJ1-4
cdr3_length: 13
v_call: TRBV2
clone_size: once
cdr3_nt: TGTGCCATCGAGGGGGGGACTAATGAAAAACTGTTTTTT
cdr3_aa: CAIEGGTNEKLFF

d_call: TRBD1
j_call: TRBJ2-7
cdr3_length: 15
v_call: TRBV18
clone_size: NA
cdr3_nt: TGTGCCAGCTCACTGACAGGGCAGGGGACCTACGAGCAGTACTTC
cdr3_aa: CASSLTGQGTYEQYF

d_call: NA
j_call: TRBJ2-7
cdr3_length: 17
v_call: TRBV7-6
clone_size: NA
cdr3_nt: TGTGCCAGCAGCTTAGAGGCCTACACAGGGCTAGCCTACGAGCAGTACTTC
cdr3_aa: CASSLEAYTGLAYEQYF

d_call: NA
j_call: TRBJ2-1
cdr3_length: 15
v_call: TRBV24-1
clone_size: few
cdr3_nt: TGTGCCACCAGTGATTTGGGCGGGAAGCGGAATGAGCAGTTCTTC
cdr3_aa: CATSDLGGKRNEQFF

d_call: TRBD1
j_call: TRBJ1-2
cdr3_length: 13
v_call: TRBV12-3/TRBV12-4
clone_size: NA
cdr3_nt: TGTGCCAGCACGGGACAGTTTAACTATGGCTACACCTTC
cdr3_aa: CASTGQFNYGYTF